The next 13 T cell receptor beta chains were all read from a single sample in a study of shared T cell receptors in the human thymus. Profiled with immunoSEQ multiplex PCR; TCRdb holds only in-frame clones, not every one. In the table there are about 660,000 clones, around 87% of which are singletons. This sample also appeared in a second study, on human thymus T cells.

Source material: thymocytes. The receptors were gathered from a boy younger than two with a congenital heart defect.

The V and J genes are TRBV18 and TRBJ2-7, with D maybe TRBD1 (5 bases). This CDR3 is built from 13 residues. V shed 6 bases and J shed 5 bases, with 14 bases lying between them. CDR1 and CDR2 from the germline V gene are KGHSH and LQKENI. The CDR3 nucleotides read TGTGCCAGCTCCCCCACCAGGGCCCACGAGCAGTACTTC. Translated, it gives CASSPTRAHEQYF.

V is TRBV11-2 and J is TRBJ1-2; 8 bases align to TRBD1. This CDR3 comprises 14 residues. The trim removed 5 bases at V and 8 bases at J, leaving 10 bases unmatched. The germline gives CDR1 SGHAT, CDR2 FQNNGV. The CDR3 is CASSHWTGWEGYTF. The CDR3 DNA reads TGTGCCAGCAGCCACTGGACAGGGTGGGAGGGCTACACCTTC.

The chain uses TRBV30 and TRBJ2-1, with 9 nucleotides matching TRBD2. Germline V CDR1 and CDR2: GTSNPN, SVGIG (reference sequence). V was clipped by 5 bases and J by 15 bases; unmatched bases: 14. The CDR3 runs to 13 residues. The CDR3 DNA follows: TGTGCCTGGGGAAAGACTAGCGGTGGGATCGGGTTCTTC. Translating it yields CAWGKTSGGIGFF. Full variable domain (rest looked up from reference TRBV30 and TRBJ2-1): SQTIHQWPATLVQPVGSPLSLECTVEGTSNPNLYWYRQAAGRGLQLLFYSVGIGQISSEVPQNLSASRPQDRQFILSSKKLLLSDSGFYLCAWGKTSGGIGFFGPGTRLTVL.

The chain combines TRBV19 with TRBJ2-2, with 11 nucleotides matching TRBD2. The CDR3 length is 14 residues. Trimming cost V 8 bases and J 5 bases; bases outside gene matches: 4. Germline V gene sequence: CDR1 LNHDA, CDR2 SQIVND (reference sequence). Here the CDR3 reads CASLTSGRTGELFF. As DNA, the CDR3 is TGTGCCAGTTTAACTAGCGGGAGAACCGGGGAGCTGTTTTTT.

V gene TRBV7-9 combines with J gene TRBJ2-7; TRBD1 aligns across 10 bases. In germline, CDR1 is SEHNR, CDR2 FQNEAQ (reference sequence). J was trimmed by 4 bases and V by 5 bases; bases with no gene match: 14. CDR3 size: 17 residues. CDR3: CASSPGTGEDYLYEQYF. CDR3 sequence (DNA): TGTGCCAGCAGCCCAGGGACAGGGGAAGATTATCTTTACGAGCAGTACTTC.

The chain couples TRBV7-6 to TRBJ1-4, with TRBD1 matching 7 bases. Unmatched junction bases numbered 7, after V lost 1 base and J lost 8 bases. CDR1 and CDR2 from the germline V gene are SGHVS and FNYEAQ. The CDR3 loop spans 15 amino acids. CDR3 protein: CASSLGHRGHEKLFF. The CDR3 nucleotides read TGTGCCAGCAGCTTAGGTCACAGGGGTCACGAAAAACTGTTTTTT. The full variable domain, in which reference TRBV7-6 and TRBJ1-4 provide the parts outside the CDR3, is GAGVSQSPRYKVTKRGQDVALRCDPISGHVSLYWYRQALGQGPEFLTYFNYEAQQDKSGLPNDRFSAERPEGSISTLTIQRTEQRDSAMYRCASSLGHRGHEKLFFGSGTQLSVL.

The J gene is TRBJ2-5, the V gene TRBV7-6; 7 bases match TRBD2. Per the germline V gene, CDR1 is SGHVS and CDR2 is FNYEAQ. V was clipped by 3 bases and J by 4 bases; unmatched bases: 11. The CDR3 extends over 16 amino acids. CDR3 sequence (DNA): TGTGCCAGCAGCTTTGATCGCCGGGAGGCGGGAGAGACCCAGTACTTC. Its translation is CASSFDRREAGETQYF.

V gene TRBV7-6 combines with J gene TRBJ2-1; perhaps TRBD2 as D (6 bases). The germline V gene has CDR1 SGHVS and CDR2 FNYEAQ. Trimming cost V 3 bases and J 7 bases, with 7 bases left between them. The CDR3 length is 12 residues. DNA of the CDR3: TGTGCCAGCAGCTTCGGGAGTAATGAGCAGTTCTTC. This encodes CASSFGSNEQFF.

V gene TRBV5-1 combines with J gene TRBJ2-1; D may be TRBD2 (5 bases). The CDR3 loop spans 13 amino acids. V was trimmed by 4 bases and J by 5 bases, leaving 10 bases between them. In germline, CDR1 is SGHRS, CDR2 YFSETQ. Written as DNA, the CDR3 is TGCGCCAGCAGCCCTCTCGGGAACAATGAGCAGTTCTTC. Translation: CASSPLGNNEQFF.

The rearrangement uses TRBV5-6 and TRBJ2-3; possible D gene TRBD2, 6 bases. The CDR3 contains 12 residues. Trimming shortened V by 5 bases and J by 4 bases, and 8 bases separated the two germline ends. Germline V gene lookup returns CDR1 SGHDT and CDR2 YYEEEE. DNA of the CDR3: TGTGCCAGCAGTTGGGGGGCAGATACGCAGTATTTT. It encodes CASSWGADTQYF.

The CDR3 DNA is TGTGCCAGCTCACCCGAACAGGTGTGGGCACACACAGATACGCAGTATTTT. Protein product: CASSPEQVWAHTDTQYF. The rearrangement links TRBV18 to TRBJ2-3; D may be TRBD1 (5 bases). The ends were cut back, 3 bases at V and 2 bases at J, with 18 bases in the middle. The CDR3 spans 17 residues. Germline CDR1 KGHSH, CDR2 LQKENI.

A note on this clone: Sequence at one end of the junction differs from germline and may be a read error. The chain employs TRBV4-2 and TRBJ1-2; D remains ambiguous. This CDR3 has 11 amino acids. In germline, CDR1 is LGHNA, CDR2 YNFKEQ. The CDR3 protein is CASSQDVTVIF. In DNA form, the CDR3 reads TGTGCCAGCAGCCAAGACGTAACAGTTATCTTC.

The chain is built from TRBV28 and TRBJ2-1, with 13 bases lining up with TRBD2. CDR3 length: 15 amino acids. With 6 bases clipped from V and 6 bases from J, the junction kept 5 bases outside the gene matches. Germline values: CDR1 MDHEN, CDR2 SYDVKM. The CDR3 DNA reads TGTGCCAGCAGACGACTAGCGGGAGGCCCCAATGAGCAGTTCTTC. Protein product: CASRRLAGGPNEQFF.